Below are 27 T cell receptor beta chains sequenced from a single sample in a study of blood T cell repertoires in COVID-19. Sequencing was performed with immunoSEQ multiplex PCR; in TCRdb, only in-frame clones are kept and a portion is missing. The profile shows about 190,000 clones, roughly 87% of them singletons. The sequencing sample was made of peripheral blood. Source of these receptors: a woman aged 55-69 years with COVID-19, enrolled during active disease.

This clone was detected once. V gene TRBV6-5 combines with J gene TRBJ1-1; D may be TRBD1 (6 bases). In germline, CDR1 is MNHEY, CDR2 SVGAGI. The CDR3 length is 13 residues. Trimming took off 6 bases at V and 10 bases at J, with 18 bases between the two ends. DNA for the CDR3: TGTGCCAGCAGCCCCTTAGGACCACAGGGAGCTTTCTTT. As protein: CASSPLGPQGAFF.

This chain connects TRBV28 to TRBJ1-1; the D gene is possibly TRBD1 (6 bases). This CDR3 has 15 residues. Trimming pared 5 bases from V and 5 bases from J, leaving 18 bases between. CDR1 is MDHEN and CDR2 is SYDVKM in the germline V gene. This CDR3 is CASSVGETGGTEAFF. DNA of the CDR3: TGTGCCAGCAGTGTGGGGGAGACAGGAGGTACTGAAGCTTTCTTT.

This chain links TRBV4-2 with TRBJ2-7; 7 bases are shared with TRBD2. Looked up from germline, CDR1 is LGHNA and CDR2 is YNFKEQ. The CDR3 consists of 14 residues. The V and J ends lost 3 bases and 2 bases, in that order; junction bases with no gene match: 4. The CDR3 DNA sequence: TGTGCCAGCAGCCAGAGGGGACTAACCTACGAGCAGTACTTC. Its translation: CASSQRGLTYEQYF.

J is TRBJ2-1 and V is TRBV29-1, with 8 bases identical to TRBD2. Germline-derived CDR1 and CDR2 are SQVTM and ANQGSEA. The CDR3 is 14 amino acids. The junction had 3 bases not matched to a gene; V was cut back by 5 bases and J by 0 bases. CDR3 residues: CSVSSGSSYNEQFF. CDR3 nucleotide sequence: TGCAGCGTTTCCAGCGGGAGCTCCTACAATGAGCAGTTCTTC.

The V call is TRBV27, the J call TRBJ2-3, with TRBD2 identical over 8 bases. Per the germline V gene, CDR1 is MNHEY and CDR2 is SMNVEV (reference sequence). V lost 6 bases to trimming and J lost 5 bases; unmatched junction nucleotides: 13. This CDR3 is 16 amino acids long. CDR3 residues: CASSITSGGGIDTQYF. The CDR3 DNA follows: TGTGCCAGCAGCATAACTTCGGGAGGGGGGATAGATACGCAGTATTTT.

The chain employs TRBV28 and TRBJ2-3, with 8 bases identical to TRBD1. There are 14 residues in the CDR3. Germline CDR1 MDHEN, CDR2 SYDVKM. J was trimmed by 6 bases and V by 4 bases; bases with no gene match: 6. The CDR3 bases are TGTGCCAGCAGTTCCAGGACAGGGCGGGATACGCAGTATTTT. Translation gives CASSSRTGRDTQYF.

The chain carries TRBV7-2 and TRBJ2-1; 7 bases match TRBD2. The CDR3 totals 18 residues. CDR1 is SGHTA and CDR2 is FQGNSA in the germline V gene. The junction had 15 bases not matched to a gene; V was cut back by 1 base and J by 6 bases. The CDR3 nucleotides are TGTGCCAGCAGCTTAGAGGTAGCGGGCCCCCTCCGCCTCAATGAGCAGTTCTTC. It codes for CASSLEVAGPLRLNEQFF.

The chain links TRBV28 to TRBJ2-7, with 7 bases identical to TRBD2. Germline CDR1 reads MDHEN; CDR2 reads SYDVKM. Trimming cost V 5 bases and J 1 base; bases outside gene matches: 8. The CDR3 sequence is 15 residues long. Here the CDR3 DNA reads TGTGCCAGCAGTCTAATGACTAGCAGATCCTACGAGCAGTACTTC. Protein product: CASSLMTSRSYEQYF.

Only one count was recorded for this clone. This chain links TRBV27 with TRBJ1-5; TRBD1 aligns across 8 bases. With V trimmed by 6 bases and J by 3 bases, 7 bases remained unmatched. This CDR3 is built from 15 residues. CDR1 is MNHEY and CDR2 is SMNVEV in the germline V gene (reference sequence). CDR3 nucleotides: TGTGCCAGCAGAAGAGGACAGGGCGCCAATCAGCCCCAGCATTTT. Translated: CASRRGQGANQPQHF.

This clone was observed a handful of times. V is TRBV5-4 and J is TRBJ2-7, with D possibly TRBD2 on 6 matching bases. The germline V gene has CDR1 SGHNT and CDR2 YYREEE (reference sequence). The CDR3 covers 17 residues. With 4 bases removed from V and 0 bases from J, the gap between germline ends came to 20 bases. CDR3 loop: CASSRGLNVANSYEQYF. Here the CDR3 DNA reads TGTGCCAGCAGCAGGGGACTTAACGTGGCCAACTCCTACGAGCAGTACTTC. Complete variable domain (other parts from reference TRBV5-4 and TRBJ2-7): ETGVTQSPTHLIKTRGQQVTLRCSSQSGHNTVSWYQQALGQGPQFIFQYYREEENGRGNFPPRFSGLQFPNYSSELNVNALELDDSALYLCASSRGLNVANSYEQYFGPGTRLTVT.

The chain carries TRBV28 and TRBJ2-7; D unresolved. This CDR3 has 14 residues. Germline-derived CDR1 and CDR2 are MDHEN and SYDVKM. V lost 5 bases and J 6 bases, leaving 17 bases between the germline ends. The CDR3 nucleotides read TGTGCCAGCAGTCCTCAGGTGTATCCTCGCGAGCAGTACTTC. Translation gives CASSPQVYPREQYF.

The V call is TRBV15, the J call TRBJ1-6; no clear D. Germline V lookup: CDR1 LNHNV, CDR2 YYDKDF (reference sequence). The CDR3 loop spans 13 amino acids. The V end lost 8 bases, the J end lost 3 bases, and 8 bases lay between the germline ends. In nucleotides, the CDR3 is TGTGCCACCTCCCGGGACTATAATTCACCCCTCCACTTT. This sequence encodes CATSRDYNSPLHF.

V usage is TRBV6-5 and J usage is TRBJ2-3, with 9 bases fitting TRBD2. The CDR3 extends over 16 amino acids. Germline V gene data show CDR1 as MNHEY and CDR2 as SVGAGI. The J segment lost 4 bases and the V segment lost 3 bases, leaving 8 bases of the junction unmatched. The CDR3, as DNA: TGTGCCAGCAGTTATGGGGCGGGGGGGCCAGCAGATACGCAGTATTTT. This encodes CASSYGAGGPADTQYF.

The V gene is TRBV19, the J gene TRBJ2-3, with TRBD2 matching 15 bases. The V segment lost 3 bases and the J segment 2 bases; nucleotides outside the gene matches: 6. The V gene's germline CDR1 is LNHDA and CDR2 SQIVND (reference sequence). The CDR3 runs to 18 residues. For the CDR3, the DNA is TGTGCCAGTAGTATTCCCCGGACTAGCGGGGGGGCCACAGATACGCAGTATTTT. Protein sequence: CASSIPRTSGGATDTQYF.

The V call is TRBV30, the J call TRBJ2-1; 7 bases are shared with TRBD2. V lost 3 bases and J lost 6; bases outside the gene matches: 5. Germline assignment: CDR1 GTSNPN and CDR2 SVGIG (reference sequence). The CDR3 sequence is 13 residues long. Here the CDR3 DNA reads TGTGCCTGGAGCCCCGGGGGGTTCAATGAGCAGTTCTTC. Translated: CAWSPGGFNEQFF.

The chain has TRBV4-1 and TRBJ2-3; 15 bases map to TRBD2. The CDR3 has 18 amino acids. V was pared by 9 bases and J by 5 bases, with 15 bases of the junction left unmatched. Germline-derived CDR1 and CDR2 are MGHRA and YSYEKL. Written as DNA, the CDR3 is TGCGCCAGTTTGCCGGGACTAGCGGGGGGACGCCCGGGAGATACGCAGTATTTT. The encoded protein is CASLPGLAGGRPGDTQYF.

As DNA, the CDR3 is TGTGCCAGCAGCGTACCGGGGGGGGGCTGGCAACAAGAGACCCAGTACTTC. Protein sequence: CASSVPGGGWQQETQYF. The V gene is TRBV9, the J gene TRBJ2-5; 8 positions match TRBD2. The CDR3 is made up of 17 amino acids. The germline gives CDR1 SGDLS, CDR2 YYNGEE. Trimming took 1 base from V and 2 from J; bases not matched to a gene: 10.

V usage is TRBV4-1 and J usage is TRBJ2-3, with TRBD2 as a possible D gene (5 bases). Germline V CDR1 and CDR2: MGHRA, YSYEKL. The length of the CDR3 is 17 residues. The V gene lost 0 bases and the J gene lost 4 bases, with 17 bases spanning the gap. This CDR3 is CASSQDLGRGQADTQYF. As DNA, the CDR3 is TGCGCCAGCAGCCAAGATTTAGGGAGAGGTCAGGCAGATACGCAGTATTTT.

The chain has TRBV5-1 and TRBJ2-1; no clear D. The CDR3 spans 13 residues. V dropped 4 bases and J dropped 4 bases, with 9 bases sitting between them. Germline CDR1 SGHRS, CDR2 YFSETQ. CDR3 sequence (DNA): TGCGCCAGCAGCCTACCCGTTTACAATGAGCAGTTCTTC. The encoded protein is CASSLPVYNEQFF.

The chain carries TRBV10-3 and TRBJ2-2; the D gene is possibly TRBD2 (6 bases). This CDR3 is 16 amino acids long. The germline V and J ends were trimmed by 4 bases and 1 base, with 13 bases remaining between them. Per germline, CDR1 ENHRY and CDR2 SYGVKD. This CDR3 reads CAISVTRGLNTGELFF. CDR3 in DNA: TGTGCCATCAGTGTAACGCGGGGTTTGAACACCGGGGAGCTGTTTTTT.

This clone turned up a few times. The CDR3 region is CASSARDSYSPLHF. For the CDR3, the DNA is TGTGCCAGCAGCGCCCGGGACAGCTATTCACCCCTCCACTTT. The chain recombines TRBV9 with TRBJ1-6; 7 bases agree with TRBD1. Germline V gene data show CDR1 as SGDLS and CDR2 as YYNGEE. The CDR3 spans 14 residues. The V and J ends lost 3 bases and 8 bases, in that order; junction bases with no gene match: 5.

J is TRBJ1-1 and V is TRBV9; D gene ambiguous. The germline V gene encodes CDR1 SGDLS and CDR2 YYNGEE. Trimming took 0 bases from V and 5 from J, leaving 8 bases between them. The CDR3 covers 13 residues. CDR3 DNA: TGTGCCAGCAGCGTAGATGGGAGAACTGAAGCTTTCTTT. It encodes CASSVDGRTEAFF.

This chain uses TRBV6-6 with TRBJ2-1; 9 nucleotides match TRBD1. The CDR3 consists of 14 residues. Germline CDR1 MNHNY, CDR2 SVGAGI (reference sequence). The V segment lost 5 bases and the J segment 6 bases; nucleotides outside the gene matches: 5. The CDR3 coding sequence is TGTGCCAGCAGTGGAGGGACAGGGAGCAATGAGCAGTTCTTC. As protein: CASSGGTGSNEQFF.

The V call is TRBV25-1, the J call TRBJ1-3; 8 positions match TRBD1. Germline CDR1 and CDR2: MGHDK and SYGVNS. The CDR3 loop spans 18 amino acids. With 2 bases clipped from V and 0 bases from J, the junction kept 9 bases outside the gene matches. CDR3: CASSEETRGHPSGNTIYF. In nucleotides, the CDR3 is TGTGCCAGCAGTGAAGAGACCAGGGGGCACCCCTCTGGAAACACCATATATTTT.

The gene calls are TRBV7-8 and TRBJ1-6; D is ambiguous. This CDR3 has 16 amino acids. In germline, CDR1 is SGHVS, CDR2 FQNEAQ. With 2 bases removed from V and 2 bases from J, the gap between germline ends came to 10 bases. CDR3 coding DNA: TGTGCCAGCAGCTTATTCGGTCTTACCTATAATTCACCCCTCCACTTT. Encoded protein: CASSLFGLTYNSPLHF.

Notes on this clone: This CDR3 is also generated by other DNA sequences in the sample. The V call is TRBV6-2 or TRBV6-3, the J call TRBJ2-3, with D hard to call. Germline V lookup: CDR1 MNHEY, CDR2 SVGEGT. The CDR3 runs 11 residues. With 2 bases removed from V and 6 bases from J, the gap between germline ends came to 3 bases. CDR3 sequence: CASSYLDTQYF. The CDR3 nucleotides read TGTGCCAGCAGTTACCTGGATACGCAGTATTTT.

In its sample, this clone was seen a few times. V and J are TRBV5-1 and TRBJ1-6; tentative D call: TRBD1 (6 bases). Trimming shortened V by 3 bases and J by 8 bases, and 15 bases separated the two germline ends. Germline V lookup: CDR1 SGHRS, CDR2 YFSETQ. This CDR3 spans 15 amino acids. Written as DNA, the CDR3 is TGCGCCAGCAGCTCCAAACAGGGCCCCGATTCACCCCTCCACTTT. Its protein product is CASSSKQGPDSPLHF. The full variable domain, in which reference TRBV5-1 and TRBJ1-6 provide the parts outside the CDR3, is KAGVTQTPRYLIKTRGQQVTLSCSPISGHRSVSWYQQTPGQGLQFLFEYFSETQRNKGNFPGRFSGRQFSNSRSEMNVSTLELGDSALYLCASSSKQGPDSPLHFGNGTRLTVT.